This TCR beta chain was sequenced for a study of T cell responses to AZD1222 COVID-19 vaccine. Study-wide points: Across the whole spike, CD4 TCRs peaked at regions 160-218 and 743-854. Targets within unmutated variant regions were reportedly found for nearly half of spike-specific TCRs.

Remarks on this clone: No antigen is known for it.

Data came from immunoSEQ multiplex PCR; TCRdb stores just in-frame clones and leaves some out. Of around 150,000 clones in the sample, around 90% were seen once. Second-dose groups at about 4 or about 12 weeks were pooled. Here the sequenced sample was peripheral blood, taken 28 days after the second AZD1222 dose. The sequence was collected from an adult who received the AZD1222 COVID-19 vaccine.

The CDR3 here is CASSLTGDYEQYF. In DNA, the CDR3 is TGCGCCAGCAGCTTGACAGGGGACTACGAGCAGTACTTC. The chain couples TRBV5-1 to TRBJ2-7; 7 bases line up with TRBD1. There are 13 residues in the CDR3. The germline V gene encodes CDR1 SGHRS and CDR2 YFSETQ. V shed 1 base and J 3 bases; nucleotides not matched to a gene: 1. The variable domain in full, completed from reference TRBV5-1 and TRBJ2-7, reads KAGVTQTPRYLIKTRGQQVTLSCSPISGHRSVSWYQQTPGQGLQFLFEYFSETQRNKGNFPGRFSGRQFSNSRSEMNVSTLELGDSALYLCASSLTGDYEQYFGPGTRLTVT.